The rows below give T cell receptor beta chains drawn from one sample of a study of radiation and T cells in renal cell carcinoma. The assay was immunoSEQ multiplex PCR, and TCRdb's table has in-frame clones only and misses some. This table holds more than 20,000 clones, roughly 80% found once. The starting material was blood, obtained from a patient whose treatment included radiotherapy and nephrectomy. These receptors were collected from a man aged 55 to 70 with renal cell carcinoma. Each CDR3 is given with its conserved first and last residue. Fields, in order: D gene, V gene, clone size, J gene, CDR3 DNA, CDR3 protein. The D gene is left open where the match is weak. Only part of the rows carry a size: once, few, many, or a class if the clone is expanded.

D gene: -; V gene: TRBV19; clone size: -; J gene: TRBJ1-5; CDR3 DNA: TGTGCCAGTAGCAATAGCAATCAGCCCCAGCATTTT; CDR3 protein: CASSNSNQPQHF
D gene: -; V gene: TRBV7-9; clone size: -; J gene: TRBJ2-2; CDR3 DNA: TGTGCCAGCAGTTTCAGTGGGATGGGGACCGGGGAGCTGTTTTTT; CDR3 protein: CASSFSGMGTGELFF
D gene: -; V gene: TRBV29-1; clone size: -; J gene: TRBJ2-3; CDR3 DNA: TGCAGCGTGGTCGACTCAGGGAACACAGATACGCAGTATTTT; CDR3 protein: CSVVDSGNTDTQYF
D gene: -; V gene: TRBV11-2; clone size: few; J gene: TRBJ2-1; CDR3 DNA: TGTGCCAGCAGCTCCCTTTCTTGGTACAATGAGCAGTTCTTC; CDR3 protein: CASSSLSWYNEQFF
D gene: -; V gene: TRBV5-1; clone size: -; J gene: TRBJ2-1; CDR3 DNA: TGCGCCAGCAGCGCTAATCCCAGTGACTCCTACAATGAGCAGTTCTTC; CDR3 protein: CASSANPSDSYNEQFF
D gene: TRBD1; V gene: TRBV4-2; clone size: -; J gene: TRBJ1-2; CDR3 DNA: TGTGCCAGCAGCCACCACGGACAGGTCGCTTCGGACTATGGCTACACCTTC; CDR3 protein: CASSHHGQVASDYGYTF
D gene: -; V gene: TRBV7-9; clone size: -; J gene: TRBJ2-1; CDR3 DNA: TGTGCCAGCAGCTTAGTGCCTCTCGTAACAGGGCCTAGCAATGAGCAGTTCTTC; CDR3 protein: CASSLVPLVTGPSNEQFF
D gene: TRBD2; V gene: TRBV5-1; clone size: -; J gene: TRBJ2-1; CDR3 DNA: TGCGCCAGCAGCCACGGGACTATTGTAGGCCTAATCCCGTTCTTC; CDR3 protein: CASSHGTIVGLIPFF
D gene: -; V gene: TRBV13; clone size: -; J gene: TRBJ2-7; CDR3 DNA: TGTGCCAGCAGCTGGCGAGGGCAGGGGCTAGACGAGCAGTACTTC; CDR3 protein: CASSWRGQGLDEQYF
D gene: -; V gene: TRBV5-1; clone size: -; J gene: TRBJ2-2; CDR3 DNA: TGCGCCAGCAGCTTGATAGTACAGGGGAACACCGGGGAGCTGTTTTTT; CDR3 protein: CASSLIVQGNTGELFF
D gene: TRBD2; V gene: TRBV4-1; clone size: -; J gene: TRBJ2-1; CDR3 DNA: TGCGCCAGCAGCCAAGTCATATGGGGAGTAGCGGGGGGGAACAATGAGCAGTTCTTC; CDR3 protein: CASSQVIWGVAGGNNEQFF
D gene: TRBD1; V gene: TRBV6-4; clone size: -; J gene: TRBJ1-2; CDR3 DNA: TGTGCCAGCACCCGGGACAGCACAGGGGGTGGCTACACCTTC; CDR3 protein: CASTRDSTGGGYTF
D gene: TRBD2; V gene: TRBV18; clone size: -; J gene: TRBJ2-7; CDR3 DNA: TGTGCCAGCTCACCAATGGGACTAGCGGGAGGCATTTCCTACGAGCAGTACTTC; CDR3 protein: CASSPMGLAGGISYEQYF
D gene: -; V gene: TRBV4-3; clone size: -; J gene: TRBJ2-1; CDR3 DNA: TGCGCCAGCAGCCACAGGGACGCGTTGGCCGACAATGAGCAGTTCTTC; CDR3 protein: CASSHRDALADNEQFF
D gene: -; V gene: TRBV7-9; clone size: -; J gene: TRBJ1-2; CDR3 DNA: TGTGCCAGCAGCTTAGAGGTGGCTGGCTACACCTTC; CDR3 protein: CASSLEVAGYTF
D gene: -; V gene: TRBV7-9; clone size: -; J gene: TRBJ2-3; CDR3 DNA: TGTGCCAGCAGCTTAGTAGGTACGCAGTATTTT; CDR3 protein: CASSLVGTQYF
D gene: TRBD1; V gene: TRBV27; clone size: once; J gene: TRBJ2-3; CDR3 DNA: TGTGCCAGCAGTTGGAGTGGGACAGGCTTAGATACGCAGTATTTT; CDR3 protein: CASSWSGTGLDTQYF
D gene: -; V gene: TRBV2; clone size: -; J gene: TRBJ2-1; CDR3 DNA: TGTGCCGGCAATCAGGGAGATGGCACCTACAATGAGCAGTTCTTC; CDR3 protein: CAGNQGDGTYNEQFF
D gene: TRBD2; V gene: TRBV7-2; clone size: -; J gene: TRBJ2-7; CDR3 DNA: TGTGCCAGCAGCCTCGGGACTAGTCTCTACGAGCAGTACTTC; CDR3 protein: CASSLGTSLYEQYF
D gene: -; V gene: TRBV30; clone size: -; J gene: TRBJ2-7; CDR3 DNA: TGTGCCTGGAGTGGAACAGATTCCTACGAGCAGTACTTC; CDR3 protein: CAWSGTDSYEQYF
D gene: -; V gene: TRBV7-2; clone size: -; J gene: TRBJ2-1; CDR3 DNA: TGTGCCAGCAGCTTAGCGGTCCCCTACAATGAGCAGTTCTTC; CDR3 protein: CASSLAVPYNEQFF
D gene: -; V gene: TRBV18; clone size: -; J gene: TRBJ1-2; CDR3 DNA: TGTGCCAGCTCACCACCGGGACACTATGGCTACACCTTC; CDR3 protein: CASSPPGHYGYTF
D gene: -; V gene: TRBV5-4; clone size: -; J gene: TRBJ2-7; CDR3 DNA: TGTGCCAGCAGCTTTCGTCCGTACGAGCAGTACTTC; CDR3 protein: CASSFRPYEQYF
D gene: -; V gene: TRBV30; clone size: once; J gene: TRBJ2-1; CDR3 DNA: TGTGCCTGGAGTCCAGAAGGCCTACAGGCTGGGGATGAGCAGTTCTTC; CDR3 protein: CAWSPEGLQAGDEQFF
D gene: -; V gene: TRBV19; clone size: medium-sized; J gene: TRBJ1-1; CDR3 DNA: TGTGCCAGTAGTATAGATAAGGGCAGGGTTGCTGAAGCTTTCTTT; CDR3 protein: CASSIDKGRVAEAFF
D gene: TRBD2; V gene: TRBV9; clone size: -; J gene: TRBJ2-7; CDR3 DNA: TGTGCCAGCAGCGGGGGACTAGCGGGCTACGAGCAGTACTTC; CDR3 protein: CASSGGLAGYEQYF
D gene: -; V gene: TRBV4-1; clone size: -; J gene: TRBJ1-4; CDR3 DNA: TGCGCCAGCAGCCCCTACCCTCTCTCGGGTGAAAAACTGTTTTTT; CDR3 protein: CASSPYPLSGEKLFF
D gene: -; V gene: TRBV2; clone size: -; J gene: TRBJ2-1; CDR3 DNA: TGTGCCAGCAGTGATCAAAGGGACAATGAGCAGTTCTTC; CDR3 protein: CASSDQRDNEQFF
D gene: TRBD2; V gene: TRBV4-1; clone size: -; J gene: TRBJ2-3; CDR3 DNA: TGCCACCTACTAGCGGAGGGTACAGATACGCAGTATTTT; CDR3 protein: CHLLAEGTDTQYF
D gene: -; V gene: TRBV19; clone size: -; J gene: TRBJ1-1; CDR3 DNA: TGTGCCAGTAGTATCGGGCACTTGGCCATGAACACTGAAGCTTTCTTT; CDR3 protein: CASSIGHLAMNTEAFF
D gene: -; V gene: TRBV20-1; clone size: once; J gene: TRBJ2-1; CDR3 DNA: TGCAGTGCCCTACTTGGTGAGCAGTTCTTC; CDR3 protein: CSALLGEQFF
D gene: -; V gene: TRBV6-5; clone size: -; J gene: TRBJ1-1; CDR3 DNA: TGTGCCAGCAGTTACTTTCGCCTTAACACTGAAGCTTTCTTT; CDR3 protein: CASSYFRLNTEAFF
D gene: TRBD1; V gene: TRBV9; clone size: -; J gene: TRBJ1-2; CDR3 DNA: TGTGCCAGCAGCGTAGGACAGGGGAACTATGGCTACACCTTC; CDR3 protein: CASSVGQGNYGYTF
D gene: TRBD1; V gene: TRBV5-1; clone size: -; J gene: TRBJ1-2; CDR3 DNA: TGCGCCAGCAGCTTGACAGGACAGGGATACTATGGCTACACCTTC; CDR3 protein: CASSLTGQGYYGYTF
D gene: -; V gene: TRBV2; clone size: -; J gene: TRBJ2-5; CDR3 DNA: TGTGCCAGCACAGGTGGCCATCTTGAGACCCAGTACTTC; CDR3 protein: CASTGGHLETQYF
D gene: -; V gene: TRBV2; clone size: -; J gene: TRBJ2-7; CDR3 DNA: TGTGCCAGCAGTGAACTTAGGGGAACCTACGAGCAGTACTTC; CDR3 protein: CASSELRGTYEQYF
D gene: -; V gene: TRBV6-5; clone size: -; J gene: TRBJ2-7; CDR3 DNA: TGTGCCAGCAGTAACTCCTACGAGCAGTACTTC; CDR3 protein: CASSNSYEQYF
D gene: -; V gene: TRBV9; clone size: -; J gene: TRBJ2-7; CDR3 DNA: TGTGCCAGCAGCGTGGGGACGGGGCCCTACGAGCAGTACTTC; CDR3 protein: CASSVGTGPYEQYF
D gene: TRBD1; V gene: TRBV10-3; clone size: -; J gene: TRBJ1-2; CDR3 DNA: TGTGCCATCAGTGCGACAGGGGGTGAGGAAGGCTACACCTTC; CDR3 protein: CAISATGGEEGYTF
D gene: -; V gene: TRBV18; clone size: -; J gene: TRBJ2-7; CDR3 DNA: TGTGCCAGCTCACGGGGGGAGACCTACGAGCAGTACTTC; CDR3 protein: CASSRGETYEQYF
D gene: -; V gene: TRBV10-2; clone size: -; J gene: TRBJ1-4; CDR3 DNA: TGCGCCAGCAGGCGAGGAGAGGGGGAAAAACTGTTTTTT; CDR3 protein: CASRRGEGEKLFF
D gene: -; V gene: TRBV2; clone size: once; J gene: TRBJ1-1; CDR3 DNA: TGTGCCAGCAGCGATCCGAGACCCACTGAAGCTTTCTTT; CDR3 protein: CASSDPRPTEAFF